This T cell receptor beta chain stems from a study of T cells expressing NK-cell markers. Germline V gene sequence: CDR1 LNHNV, CDR2 YYDKDF (reference sequence). This CDR3 has 13 residues. Study observations and caveats: Six of the donors carried dominant NKG2C+ clonotypes that took up about 1.0-7.0% of their CD8+ T cells.

TCR beta cDNA was made by 5'RACE template switching with UMIs. TCRdb reanalyzed the 5' RACE reads, giving one entry per CDR3 protein sequence and no DNA. In total, the table holds about 260,000 distinct CDR3 sequences. About this clonotype itself: As yet, its antigen is unknown.

The material sequenced was blood T cells: a sorted CD56 or NKG2C T cell subset, CD4+ or CD8+ T cells, or bulk PBMC T cells (not recorded which). This TCR was recovered from a man aged 18 to 30 in good health. The V and J genes are TRBV15 and TRBJ2-5. The CDR3 spells CATSRDIEETQYF.